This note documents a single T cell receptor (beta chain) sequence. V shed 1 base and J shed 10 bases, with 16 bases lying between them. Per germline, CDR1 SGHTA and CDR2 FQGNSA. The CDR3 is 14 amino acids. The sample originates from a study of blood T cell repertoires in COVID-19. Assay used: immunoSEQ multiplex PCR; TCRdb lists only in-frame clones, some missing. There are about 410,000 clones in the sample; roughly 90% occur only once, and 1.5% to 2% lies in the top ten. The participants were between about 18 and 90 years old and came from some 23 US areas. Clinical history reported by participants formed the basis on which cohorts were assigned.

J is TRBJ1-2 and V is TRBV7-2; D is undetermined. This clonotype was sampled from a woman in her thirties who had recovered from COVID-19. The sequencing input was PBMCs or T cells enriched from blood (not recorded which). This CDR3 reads CASSLGSYSPSYTF. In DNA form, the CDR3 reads TGTGCCAGCAGCTTAGGTAGTTACAGCCCCTCCTACACCTTC.